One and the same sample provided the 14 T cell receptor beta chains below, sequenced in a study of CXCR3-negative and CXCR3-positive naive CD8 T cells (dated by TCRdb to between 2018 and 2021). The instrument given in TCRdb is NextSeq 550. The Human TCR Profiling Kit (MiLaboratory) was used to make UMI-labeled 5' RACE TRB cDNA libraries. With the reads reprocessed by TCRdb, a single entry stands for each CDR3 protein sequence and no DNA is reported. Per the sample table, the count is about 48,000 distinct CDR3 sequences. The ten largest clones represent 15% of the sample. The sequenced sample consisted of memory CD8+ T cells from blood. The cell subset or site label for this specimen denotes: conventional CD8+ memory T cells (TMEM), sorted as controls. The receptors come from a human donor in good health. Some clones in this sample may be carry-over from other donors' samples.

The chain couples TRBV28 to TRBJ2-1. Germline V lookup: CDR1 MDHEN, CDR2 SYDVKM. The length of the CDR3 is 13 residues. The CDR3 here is CASTPRGDNEQFF.

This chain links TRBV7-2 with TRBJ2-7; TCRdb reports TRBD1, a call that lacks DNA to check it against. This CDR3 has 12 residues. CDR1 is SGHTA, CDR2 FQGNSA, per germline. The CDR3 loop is CASSLAYGPEYF.

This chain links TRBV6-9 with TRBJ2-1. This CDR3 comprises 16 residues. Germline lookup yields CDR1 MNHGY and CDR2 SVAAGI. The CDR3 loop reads CASRASESDNYNEQFF.

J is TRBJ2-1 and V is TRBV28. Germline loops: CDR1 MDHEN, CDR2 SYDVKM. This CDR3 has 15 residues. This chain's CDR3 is CASSPHLISHNEQFF.

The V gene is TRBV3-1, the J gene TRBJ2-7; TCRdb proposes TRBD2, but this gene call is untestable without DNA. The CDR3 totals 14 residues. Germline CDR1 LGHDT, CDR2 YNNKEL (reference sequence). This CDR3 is CASSEPGLAYEQYF.

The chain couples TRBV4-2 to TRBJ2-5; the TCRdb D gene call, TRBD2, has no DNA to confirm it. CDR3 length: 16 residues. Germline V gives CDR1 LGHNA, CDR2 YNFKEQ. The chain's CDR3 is CASSQDSSGGAETQYF.

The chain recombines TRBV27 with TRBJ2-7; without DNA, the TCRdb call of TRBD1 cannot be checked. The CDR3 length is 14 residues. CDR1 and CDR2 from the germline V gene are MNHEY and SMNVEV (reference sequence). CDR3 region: CASSSNRGSYEQYF.

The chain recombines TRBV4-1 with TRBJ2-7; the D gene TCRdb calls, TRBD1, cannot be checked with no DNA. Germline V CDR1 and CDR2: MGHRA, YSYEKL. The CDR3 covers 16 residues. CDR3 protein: CASSQDWGGGLYEQYF.

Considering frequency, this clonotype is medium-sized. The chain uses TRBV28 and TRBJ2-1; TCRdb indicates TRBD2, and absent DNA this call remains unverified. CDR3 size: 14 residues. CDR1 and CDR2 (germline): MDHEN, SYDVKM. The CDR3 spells CASSFLGDSSEQFF.

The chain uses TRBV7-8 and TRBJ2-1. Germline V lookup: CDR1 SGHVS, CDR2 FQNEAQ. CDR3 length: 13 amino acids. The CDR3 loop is CASSLGEYNEQFF.

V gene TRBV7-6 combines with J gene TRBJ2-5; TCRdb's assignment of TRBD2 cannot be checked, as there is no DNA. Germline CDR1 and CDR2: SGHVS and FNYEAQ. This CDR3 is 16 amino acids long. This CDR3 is CASSLVSGSIQETQYF.

CDR3 sequence: CATSRDSGGPDTQYF. J is TRBJ2-3 and V is TRBV15; TCRdb's D call of TRBD2 is untestable without DNA. Germline assignment: CDR1 LNHNV and CDR2 YYDKDF (reference sequence). The CDR3 totals 15 residues.

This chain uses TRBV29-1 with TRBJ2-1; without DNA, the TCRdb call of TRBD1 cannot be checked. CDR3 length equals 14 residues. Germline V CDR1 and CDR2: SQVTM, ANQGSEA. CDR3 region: CSVEERDRPIEQFF.

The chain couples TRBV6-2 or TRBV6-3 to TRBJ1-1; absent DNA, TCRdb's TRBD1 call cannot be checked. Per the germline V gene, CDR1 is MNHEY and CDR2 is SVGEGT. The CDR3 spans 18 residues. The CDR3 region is CASRPGQGTGDGNTEAFF.